Presented here are 20 T cell receptor beta chains from one specimen sequenced in a study of shared clonotypes between healthy human individuals. Assay used: immunoSEQ multiplex PCR; TCRdb lists only in-frame clones, some missing. Among about 2.2 million clones listed, more than 85% were seen once. The naive CD8 population came from CD45RO-negative cells selected for CCR7, without terminally differentiated effector memory CD45RA+ cells. The sample taken for sequencing was naive CD8+ T cells from PBMCs. The receptors come from a man younger than 30 in good health. Some clones in this sample may be carry-over from other donors' samples.

V gene TRBV28 combines with J gene TRBJ2-6; D is possibly TRBD1 (5 bases). This CDR3 has 18 residues. The germline V and J ends were trimmed by 8 bases and 0 bases, with 20 bases remaining between them. Germline loops: CDR1 MDHEN, CDR2 SYDVKM. The CDR3 DNA sequence: TGTGCCAGCGAGTCCGACAGCCCCTTCCCCTCTGGGGCCAACGTCCTGACTTTC. The encoded protein is CASESDSPFPSGANVLTF.

The chain carries TRBV7-6 and TRBJ2-5, with 7 nucleotides matching TRBD2. The CDR3 runs 15 residues. Germline CDR1 is SGHVS and CDR2 is FNYEAQ. V dropped 2 bases and J dropped 1; count of bases not matched to a gene: 4. In DNA form, the CDR3 reads TGTGCCAGCAGCTTATGGGAGCGGGGCCAAGAGACCCAGTACTTC. It codes for CASSLWERGQETQYF.

The gene calls are TRBV7-8 and TRBJ1-5; maybe TRBD1 (5 bases). In germline, CDR1 is SGHVS, CDR2 FQNEAQ. With 4 bases removed from V and 2 bases from J, the gap between germline ends came to 9 bases. The CDR3 extends over 14 amino acids. Here the CDR3 DNA reads TGTGCCAGCAGCTCCGTGGGGGGCAATCAGCCCCAGCATTTT. This codes for CASSSVGGNQPQHF. Full variable domain (missing parts from reference TRBV7-8 and TRBJ1-5): GAGVSQSPRYKVAKRGQDVALRCDPISGHVSLFWYQQALGQGPEFLTYFQNEAQLDKSGLPSDRFFAERPEGSVSTLKIQRTQQEDSAVYLCASSSVGGNQPQHFGDGTRLSIL.

The rearrangement uses TRBV7-9 and TRBJ1-2; unclear D gene. The CDR3 length is 15 residues. V dropped 7 bases and J dropped 0 bases, with 15 bases sitting between them. The germline V gene encodes CDR1 SEHNR and CDR2 FQNEAQ (reference sequence). In DNA, the CDR3 is TGTGCCAGCAACCTCCCGGGCAGAGCTAACTATGGCTACACCTTC. This sequence encodes CASNLPGRANYGYTF. The whole variable domain, filled in from reference TRBV7-9 and TRBJ1-2, reads DTGVSQNPRHKITKRGQNVTFRCDPISEHNRLYWYRQTLGQGPEFLTYFQNEAQLEKSRLLSDRFSAERPKGSFSTLEIQRTEQGDSAMYLCASNLPGRANYGYTFGSGTRLTVV.

V gene TRBV11-2 combines with J gene TRBJ1-2; tentative D call: TRBD1 (6 bases). Germline CDR1 is SGHAT and CDR2 is FQNNGV. The V end lost 5 bases, the J end lost 3 bases, and 19 bases lay between the germline ends. The CDR3 runs to 16 residues. The CDR3 DNA sequence: TGTGCCAGCAGCCCAGGGGTCCACCGACAGGACTATGGCTACACCTTC. This translates into CASSPGVHRQDYGYTF.

V usage is TRBV27 and J usage is TRBJ2-7; 7 nucleotides line up with TRBD1. The CDR3 loop spans 13 amino acids. CDR1 and CDR2 (germline): MNHEY, SMNVEV (reference sequence). The V and J ends lost 5 bases and 5 bases, in that order; junction bases with no gene match: 6. In DNA, the CDR3 is TGTGCCAGCAGTACCATACAGGGGAACGAGCAGTACTTC. Translating gives CASSTIQGNEQYF.

Worth noting for this clone: Other DNA sequences of this sample code for an identical CDR3. The chain uses TRBV27 and TRBJ2-1, with TRBD2 as a possible D gene (5 bases). Germline V gives CDR1 MNHEY, CDR2 SMNVEV (reference sequence). With 6 bases removed from V and 9 bases from J, the gap between germline ends came to 15 bases. The CDR3 has 13 residues. This CDR3 is CASSLLGSGEQFF. The CDR3 DNA sequence: TGTGCCAGCAGCCTACTAGGATCCGGTGAGCAGTTCTTC.

V usage is TRBV7-9 and J usage is TRBJ2-2; unclear D gene. V lost 1 base to trimming and J lost 4 bases, with 13 bases between them. The V gene's germline CDR1 is SEHNR and CDR2 FQNEAQ (reference sequence). This CDR3 spans 16 amino acids. CDR3 sequence (DNA): TGTGCCAGCAGCTTAGGACACCAGACCCCCACCGGGGAGCTGTTTTTT. It specifies CASSLGHQTPTGELFF.

This clone was seen more than once but under ten times. The chain has TRBV27 and TRBJ1-1, with 9 bases matching TRBD1. The CDR3 consists of 14 residues. V lost 2 bases, J lost 4 bases, and 2 bases stayed unmatched. The germline gives CDR1 MNHEY, CDR2 SMNVEV (reference sequence). In nucleotides, the CDR3 is TGTGCCAGCAGTTTAATGACAGGGGGCACTGAAGCTTTCTTT. Its protein is CASSLMTGGTEAFF.

This clone was counted a few times. J is TRBJ1-1 and V is TRBV27; possibly TRBD1 for D (6 bases). The CDR3 contains 12 residues. Germline lookup yields CDR1 MNHEY and CDR2 SMNVEV (reference sequence). The ends were cut back, 7 bases at V and 6 bases at J, with 12 bases in the middle. CDR3 DNA: TGTGCCAGCATGTCAGGGGCGGCTGAAGCTTTCTTT. Translated, it gives CASMSGAAEAFF.

V and J are TRBV19 and TRBJ1-1; 9 bases align to TRBD1. V was pared by 5 bases and J by 7 bases, with 14 bases of the junction left unmatched. This CDR3 is built from 16 residues. Germline assignment: CDR1 LNHDA and CDR2 SQIVND (reference sequence). The CDR3: CASSPPWGQGKFEAFF. The CDR3 bases are TGTGCCAGTAGTCCGCCTTGGGGACAGGGAAAGTTTGAAGCTTTCTTT.

The rearrangement links TRBV4-1 to TRBJ2-5; perhaps TRBD1 as D (6 bases). Germline CDR1 MGHRA, CDR2 YSYEKL. Trimming took off 0 bases at V and 5 bases at J, with 16 bases between the two ends. The CDR3 covers 16 residues. As DNA, the CDR3 is TGCGCCAGCAGCCAAGATGGAGAGGGGGATGTGGAGACCCAGTACTTC. It codes for CASSQDGEGDVETQYF.

On this clone itself: Other nucleotide sequences from this sample produce the same CDR3. The chain has TRBV7-9 and TRBJ1-2; a weak D match, TRBD1 (6 bases). Germline CDR1 is SEHNR and CDR2 is FQNEAQ (reference sequence). The length of the CDR3 is 13 residues. Trimming removed 1 base from V and 5 bases from J, with 8 bases in between. CDR3 protein: CASSLGGGYGYTF. DNA for the CDR3: TGTGCCAGCAGCTTAGGAGGGGGATATGGCTACACCTTC.

For the CDR3, the DNA is TGTGCCAGCCAGTTCATGGACTCCAGAGAAGCTTTCTTT. Translating gives CASQFMDSREAFF. This chain links TRBV28 with TRBJ1-1; the D is unclear. This CDR3 is 13 amino acids long. Germline V gene lookup returns CDR1 MDHEN and CDR2 SYDVKM. The V gene lost 8 bases and the J gene lost 8 bases, with 18 bases spanning the gap.

The chain has TRBV7-9 and TRBJ1-5; D may be TRBD1 (5 bases). Trimming shortened V by 7 bases and J by 0 bases, and 19 bases separated the two germline ends. The CDR3 totals 17 residues. The germline V gene has CDR1 SEHNR and CDR2 FQNEAQ (reference sequence). The CDR3 DNA reads TGTGCCAGCACCTCTTCGGGGGGGGACTATAGCAATCAGCCCCAGCATTTT. This sequence encodes CASTSSGGDYSNQPQHF.

CDR3 residues: CASSTGTADTRNTIYF. The CDR3 DNA follows: TGTGCCAGCAGCACCGGGACAGCGGACACCCGAAACACCATATATTTT. The gene calls are TRBV7-9 and TRBJ1-3, with 7 bases matching TRBD1. This CDR3 has 16 residues. V was pared by 5 bases and J by 5 bases, with 12 bases of the junction left unmatched. Germline lookup yields CDR1 SEHNR and CDR2 FQNEAQ (reference sequence).

The V call is TRBV10-3, the J call TRBJ1-5; D not resolved. This CDR3 region has 14 residues. The germline V gene encodes CDR1 ENHRY and CDR2 SYGVKD. Trimming left V 7 bases short and J 0 bases short, with 10 bases between. CDR3 in DNA: TGTGCCATCAACGAGGTCTATAGCAATCAGCCCCAGCATTTT. It is translated as CAINEVYSNQPQHF.

This clone was picked up one time. The J gene is TRBJ2-2, the V gene TRBV9; TRBD2 matches at 11 bases. This CDR3 contains 15 residues. The V gene's germline CDR1 is SGDLS and CDR2 YYNGEE. Trimming took 4 bases from V and 4 from J; bases not matched to a gene: 3. CDR3 bases: TGTGCCAGCAGCACCCTAGCGGGAGGCACCGGGGAGCTGTTTTTT. This translates into CASSTLAGGTGELFF. The complete variable domain, with remaining parts taken from reference TRBV9 and TRBJ2-2, reads DSGVTQTPKHLITATGQRVTLRCSPRSGDLSVYWYQQSLDQGLQFLIQYYNGEERAKGNILERFSAQQFPDLHSELNLSSLELGDSALYFCASSTLAGGTGELFFGEGSRLTVL.

As concerns this clone: The same CDR3 also results from other DNA sequences found in this sample. The V gene is TRBV9, the J gene TRBJ2-3; the D gene could be TRBD1 or TRBD2 (5 bases each). Trimming left V 4 bases short and J 1 base short, with 10 bases between. The V gene's germline CDR1 is SGDLS and CDR2 YYNGEE. The CDR3 covers 14 residues. The CDR3 here is CASSPGGGTDTQYF. DNA of the CDR3: TGTGCCAGCAGCCCTGGGGGTGGCACAGATACGCAGTATTTT.

The rearrangement uses TRBV11-2 and TRBJ2-7; 11 nucleotides agree with TRBD1. The CDR3 is 14 residues long. The trim removed 4 bases at V and 4 bases at J, leaving 3 bases unmatched. Germline CDR1 reads SGHAT; CDR2 reads FQNNGV. Here the CDR3 reads CASSWTGGAYEQYF. CDR3 nucleotides: TGTGCCAGCAGCTGGACAGGGGGCGCGTACGAGCAGTACTTC.